A selection of T cell receptor beta chains follows, all from one sample in a study of T cells after yellow fever vaccination. Each CDR3 protein is one row after TCRdb ran MiXCR on the 5' RACE reads. The sample lists approximately 250,000 distinct CDR3 sequences; 3.6% were seen once. Material: PBMCs, obtained 15 days after the yellow fever booster vaccination. These receptors all stem from a man aged 18-30 years who received the YFV17D yellow fever vaccine. Each CDR3 is given with its conserved first and last residue. The D gene is left open where the match is weak. The size field is filled for only some rows; it gives once, few, many or a size class.

v_call	clone_size	j_call	d_call	cdr3_length	cdr3_nt	cdr3_aa
TRBV6-5	few	TRBJ1-3	-	15	TGTGCCAGCAGCTTCGATTCGAGCTCTGGAAACACCATATATTTT	CASSFDSSSGNTIYF
TRBV7-2	many	TRBJ2-1	-	16	TGTGCCAGCACGCCTCCGGGGGAAAGCTCCTACAATGAGCAGTTCTTC	CASTPPGESSYNEQFF
TRBV10-3	many	TRBJ1-6	-	16	TGTGCCATCAGTGAGGGGACGAGCTCCTATAATTCACCCCTCCACTTT	CAISEGTSSYNSPLHF
TRBV11-2	many	TRBJ1-1	-	15	TGTGCCAGCAGCCTTCTGGGTCGTGGCAGTCAAGAAGCTTTCTTT	CASSLLGRGSQEAFF
TRBV18	-	TRBJ1-5	-	14	TGTGCCAGCTCACCAGGGTTCGGCAATCAGCCCCAGCATTTT	CASSPGFGNQPQHF
TRBV7-8	many	TRBJ1-5	TRBD1	13	TGTGCCAGCCGACAGGGGGCTAGTCAGCCCCAGCATTTT	CASRQGASQPQHF
TRBV19	few	TRBJ1-6	TRBD1	15	TGTGCCAGTAGTACCCGGACAGGGATAGATTCACCCCTCCACTTT	CASSTRTGIDSPLHF
TRBV14	many	TRBJ2-3	-	15	TGTGCCAGCAGCCAAGAACGCTGGGGTGCAAGAGAGCAGTATTTT	CASSQERWGAREQYF
TRBV7-9	many	TRBJ2-7	-	13	TGTGCCAGCAGCACGGGACGGAGCTACGAGCAGTACTTC	CASSTGRSYEQYF
TRBV20-1	many	TRBJ2-2	-	14	TGCAGTGCTCGGGGCCCCGTTAACACCGGGGAGCTGTTTTTT	CSARGPVNTGELFF
TRBV4-1	many	TRBJ1-5	-	17	TGCGCCAGCAGCCAAGTTGGGGGCAGGGCCTGGGGGCAGCCCCAGCATTTT	CASSQVGGRAWGQPQHF
TRBV20-1	many	TRBJ2-4	-	11	TGCAGTGCTGGCCCTGGTAACATTCAGTACTTC	CSAGPGNIQYF
TRBV19	few	TRBJ2-5	-	15	TGTGCCAGTAGTATAGGAGGCCACCTCTCAGGGACCCAGTACTTC	CASSIGGHLSGTQYF
TRBV5-1	many	TRBJ2-4	-	14	TGCGCCAGCAGCTTCATGGAGGGCAAAAACATTCAGTACTTC	CASSFMEGKNIQYF
TRBV5-6	many	TRBJ2-3	TRBD2	19	TGTGCCAGCAGCTTTCGATGGGGTCCTAGCGGGCGGGCCCGTGATACGCAGTATTTT	CASSFRWGPSGRARDTQYF
TRBV7-2	-	TRBJ1-2	-	19	TGTGCCAGCAGCTCCCCGTCACCCCCCCGAATGGGGGGCGGGTATGGCTACACCTTC	CASSSPSPPRMGGGYGYTF
TRBV2	many	TRBJ1-4	TRBD1	14	TGTGCCAGCATCATAGACAGGGGAGAAGAAAAACTGTTTTTT	CASIIDRGEEKLFF
TRBV5-6	many	TRBJ2-3	TRBD1	17	TGTGCCAGCACCCTTAGGAGGAAGGACAGGGAAACAGATACGCAGTATTTT	CASTLRRKDRETDTQYF
TRBV7-2	many	TRBJ2-3	-	14	TGTGCCAGCAGCTTAACGGGGACCACAGATACGCAGTATTTT	CASSLTGTTDTQYF
TRBV7-9	many	TRBJ2-1	TRBD1	15	TGTGCCAGCAGCACTGCCGGGACAGCCTACAATGAGCAGTTCTTC	CASSTAGTAYNEQFF
TRBV12-5	many	TRBJ2-3	TRBD2	18	TGTGCTAGTGGTCCTCCTACCGGGACTAGCGGGACCGCTGATACGCAGTATTTT	CASGPPTGTSGTADTQYF
TRBV5-5	many	TRBJ2-2	-	15	TGTGCCAGCAGGCACTACGGGGGGCGCCCCGGGGAGCTGTTTTTT	CASRHYGGRPGELFF
TRBV6-1	many	TRBJ2-1	TRBD2	14	TGTGCCAGCAGGCATGCGGGGGGGGCCGAAGAGCAGTTCTTC	CASRHAGGAEEQFF
TRBV5-1	-	TRBJ2-7	-	14	TGCGCCAGCAGCGAGGTTGCAGGGGCCTACGAGCAGTACTTC	CASSEVAGAYEQYF
TRBV20-1	many	TRBJ2-1	-	15	TGCAGTGCTAGAGAGGTGGGCGGGTACGGCAATGAGCAGTTCTTC	CSAREVGGYGNEQFF
TRBV7-6	many	TRBJ1-5	-	12	TGTGCCAGCAGCTTGGCGGGTCAGCCCCAGCATTTT	CASSLAGQPQHF
TRBV20-1	many	TRBJ2-5	TRBD2	15	TGCAGTGCTAGAGATCCCGGACTAGCTTGGAAGACCCAGTACTTC	CSARDPGLAWKTQYF
TRBV4-3	many	TRBJ1-6	TRBD1	16	TGCGCCAGCAGCCAAGATGAGGGGGCAGGGAATTCACCCCTCCACTTT	CASSQDEGAGNSPLHF
TRBV5-1	many	TRBJ2-3	-	13	TGCGCCAGCAGCTTGAAGGGCACAGATACGCAGTATTTT	CASSLKGTDTQYF
TRBV20-1	many	TRBJ2-1	-	12	TGCAGTGCTGGACCCTTAGGGAATGAGCAGTTCTTC	CSAGPLGNEQFF
TRBV7-6	many	TRBJ2-5	-	12	TGTGCCAGCAGCTTAGTTTATGAGACCCAGTACTTC	CASSLVYETQYF
TRBV12-3/TRBV12-4	many	TRBJ2-2	-	16	TGTGCCAGCAGTCGCATGGCCCGATTGAACACCGGGGAGCTGTTTTTT	CASSRMARLNTGELFF
TRBV7-8	-	TRBJ2-3	-	16	TGTGCCAGCAGCAACACAAGGTGGCAGCAAACAGATACGCAGTATTTT	CASSNTRWQQTDTQYF
TRBV20-1	many	TRBJ2-2	-	12	TGCAGTGCTAGGGGACATTTCGGGGAGCTGTTTTTT	CSARGHFGELFF
TRBV5-1	many	TRBJ2-7	-	15	TGCGCCAGCAGCCAGGCTGGGGGTTTCTCCTACGAGCAGTACTTC	CASSQAGGFSYEQYF
TRBV18	many	TRBJ2-1	TRBD1	16	TGTGCCAGCTCACTACCCGGGACAGGGGCATACAATGAGCAGTTCTTC	CASSLPGTGAYNEQFF
TRBV19	many	TRBJ1-2	-	13	TGTGCCAGTACCACGGCTAGGGGAGGAGGCTACACCTTC	CASTTARGGGYTF
TRBV7-9	many	TRBJ2-2	TRBD1	18	TGTGCCAGCAGCCCTCTCGGGACAGGGTATTTGAACACCGGGGAGCTGTTTTTT	CASSPLGTGYLNTGELFF
TRBV20-1	many	TRBJ2-1	-	13	TGCAGTGCTAGAAAGTGGGCCTCCAATGAGCAGTTCTTC	CSARKWASNEQFF
TRBV4-1	few	TRBJ2-3	-	13	TGCGCCAGCAGCCCCTTGTTCACAGATACGCAGTATTTT	CASSPLFTDTQYF